This TCR beta chain was sequenced in a study of blood T cell repertoires in COVID-19. Produced via immunoSEQ multiplex PCR; TCRdb's table is partial and in-frame only. The table includes about 250,000 clones, approximately 90% detected once. This CDR3 has 14 residues. The J segment lost 3 bases and the V segment lost 4 bases, leaving 6 bases of the junction unmatched. Germline CDR1 SGHVS, CDR2 FQNEAQ. V gene TRBV7-8 combines with J gene TRBJ2-7; the match to TRBD1 covers 7 bases. The TCR comes from a woman in her forties or fifties who had recovered from COVID-19. The sequenced material came from PBMCs or T cells enriched from blood (not recorded which). The CDR3 protein is CASSYTDRSYEQYF. Here the CDR3 DNA reads TGTGCCAGCAGCTACACGGACAGGAGCTACGAGCAGTACTTC.